At least ten counts were recorded for the clone carrying this T cell receptor beta chain. Its antigen remains unidentified. These data belong to a study of early T cells in non-severe SARS-CoV-2 infection. At the level of the study: It was bulk RNA from unsorted whole blood that was sequenced, and the chains were unpaired. Study results and caveats: VDJdb matching skewed toward anti-spike CD8 responses, missing private and CD4 specificities.

Germline V CDR1 and CDR2: LGHNA, YNFKEQ. This CDR3 comprises 15 residues. Unmatched junction bases numbered 6, after V lost 2 bases and J lost 10 bases. Unique molecular identifiers were added to individual cDNA molecules. Each CDR3 protein gets one entry after TCRdb re-called the 5' RACE reads with MiXCR. This repertoire shows about 59,000 distinct CDR3 sequences, 13% found once; its top ten account for approximately 9.4%. The material was whole blood, obtained at baseline. The chain has TRBV4-2 and TRBJ1-6; 9 bases line up with TRBD1. The TCR was taken from an adult who was a healthcare worker with PCR-confirmed SARS-CoV-2 infection or an uninfected control (not recorded which). CDR3 sequence reads: CASSQRDRDGSPLHF. CDR3 DNA: TGTGCCAGCAGCCAACGGGACAGGGACGGCTCACCCCTCCACTTT.